The rows below give T cell receptor beta chains drawn from one sample of a study of blood T cell repertoires in COVID-19. Method: immunoSEQ multiplex PCR; TCRdb's copy keeps in-frame clones and lacks some. The repertoire holds roughly 87,000 clones, with approximately 85% as singletons. Sequences were obtained from peripheral blood. All receptors derive from a woman aged 80 or older with COVID-19, enrolled during active disease. The CDR3 runs from the conserved cysteine through the conserved F or W. The size field is filled for only some rows; it gives once, few, many or a size class.

v_gene,abundance,j_gene,CDR3aa
TRBV2,NA,TRBJ2-7,CASRGRESYYEQYF
TRBV7-2,NA,TRBJ2-7,CASSRWDSSYEQYF
TRBV7-9,NA,TRBJ1-3,CASSFADSGNTIYF
TRBV7-2,NA,TRBJ2-3,CASSAYRGRVDTQYF
TRBV5-4,once,TRBJ2-3,CASSPSGTTDTQYF
TRBV11-2,NA,TRBJ2-5,CASSSLQGARETQYF
TRBV6-2/TRBV6-3,NA,TRBJ2-5,CASSRREETQYF
TRBV28,NA,TRBJ2-7,CASRTSGRAREQYF
TRBV21-1,NA,TRBJ2-7,CASSIRPVASRTYEQYF
TRBV3-1/TRBV3-2,NA,TRBJ1-3,CASSLGQSSLIYF
TRBV6-5,NA,TRBJ1-1,CASLTGGSGTEAFF
TRBV12-1,NA,TRBJ2-5,CASSSYSARDQETQYF
TRBV9,NA,TRBJ2-7,CASSVGQVNSYEQYF
TRBV7-2,NA,TRBJ2-3,CASSSRGGGGGTSTDTQYF
TRBV7-9,NA,TRBJ2-1,CASSPGLAVVYEQFF
TRBV7-9,NA,TRBJ1-4,CATRGGHNEKLFF
TRBV29-1,NA,TRBJ2-3,CSVEGQGESTDTQYF
TRBV6-5,few,TRBJ2-7,CASTSSGGSEQYF
TRBV11-2,few,TRBJ1-5,CASSLGQGSQPQHF
TRBV7-9,NA,TRBJ2-5,CASSGFQETQYF
TRBV6-2/TRBV6-3,NA,TRBJ2-1,CASSYVQRGEQFF
TRBV5-1,NA,TRBJ1-1,CASSYDSMNTEAFF
TRBV29-1,NA,TRBJ2-3,CSVTRGITDTQYF
TRBV10-1,NA,TRBJ2-1,CASSEAQPIARQFF
TRBV5-1,NA,TRBJ2-5,CASSLSGTSEETQYF
TRBV3-1/TRBV3-2,once,TRBJ2-3,CASSPQGAWDTQYF
TRBV6-2/TRBV6-3,NA,TRBJ2-3,CASSYSTSGGETDTQYF
TRBV5-1,NA,TRBJ2-3,CASSRGLAGAQDTQYF
TRBV7-2,NA,TRBJ2-3,CASSLGGGASTDTQYF
TRBV3-1/TRBV3-2,NA,TRBJ1-2,CASSPWDSRRYGYTF
TRBV7-2,NA,TRBJ2-5,CASSYQRGDQETQYF
TRBV15,NA,TRBJ2-3,CATSYGGTGIAQYF
TRBV5-1,NA,TRBJ2-7,CASSLEGGPHHEQYF
TRBV7-9,NA,TRBJ2-5,CASSFGGALDQYF
TRBV2,NA,TRBJ1-6,CASRTGTGENSPLHF
TRBV24-1,NA,TRBJ1-2,CATSDSSRGQGNYGYTF
TRBV6-5,few,TRBJ2-1,CASSPRYNEQFF
TRBV7-2,NA,TRBJ2-3,CASSLDERGGDTQYF
TRBV6-2/TRBV6-3,NA,TRBJ1-2,CASSLTGFGLDYGYTF